This is a list of T cell receptor beta chains from one sample in a study of blood T cell repertoires in COVID-19. Generated by immunoSEQ multiplex PCR, the TCRdb table keeps only in-frame clones and is missing some. The data hold around 140,000 clones, with roughly 86% observed a single time. Sequences were obtained from PBMCs or T cells enriched from blood (not recorded which). Every receptor here comes from a woman aged 50 to 60 with acute COVID-19. Both conserved end residues are part of each CDR3. The D gene is left open where the match is weak. Part of the rows lack a size; the others show once, few, many or a class for expanded clones.

TRBD2	17	TRBJ2-7	.	TRBV9	TGTGCCAGCAGCGTCTCCTCCGGGACTAGCGACTCCTACGAGCAGTACTTC	CASSVSSGTSDSYEQYF
TRBD1	15	TRBJ2-5	.	TRBV6-5	TGTGCCAGCAGTTCTATGACAGGGGGGGGAGAGACCCAGTACTTC	CASSSMTGGGETQYF
TRBD2	15	TRBJ2-7	.	TRBV2	TGTGCCAGCAGCGGACTAGCGGGAGGGTCCTACGAGCAGTACTTC	CASSGLAGGSYEQYF
.	13	TRBJ2-3	.	TRBV28	TGTGCCAGCAGTTCAATGGACAGACAGACGCAGTATTTT	CASSSMDRQTQYF
.	12	TRBJ2-7	.	TRBV7-2	TGTGCCAGCAGCCTAATGAAGCACGAGCAGTACTTC	CASSLMKHEQYF
.	15	TRBJ2-7	once	TRBV29-1	TGCAGCGTTTCTTTACAGGACAGCGAATGGGCCGAGCAGTACTTC	CSVSLQDSEWAEQYF
.	14	TRBJ1-1	.	TRBV18	TGTGCCAGCTGGCCGGGACACCTGAACACTGAAGCTTTCTTT	CASWPGHLNTEAFF
TRBD1	14	TRBJ2-1	once	TRBV5-1	TGCGCCAGCAACGCCGGGACAGGGTTGGATGAGCAGTTCTTC	CASNAGTGLDEQFF
.	13	TRBJ1-2	.	TRBV7-9	TGTGCCAGCAGCACCCAGGGGAACTATGGCTACACCTTC	CASSTQGNYGYTF
TRBD2	17	TRBJ2-7	.	TRBV3-1/TRBV3-2	TGTGCCAGCAGCCAAGAAGGCCGCGGGCTAGCGGGTTACGAGCAGTACTTC	CASSQEGRGLAGYEQYF
TRBD1	14	TRBJ2-7	.	TRBV3-1/TRBV3-2	TGTGCCAGCAGCCAATACCAGGGGGCCTACGAGCAGTACTTC	CASSQYQGAYEQYF
.	13	TRBJ2-3	.	TRBV5-1	TGCGCCAGCAGTCCGGAGGGCGCAGATACGCAGTATTTT	CASSPEGADTQYF
TRBD1	15	TRBJ1-3	.	TRBV29-1	TGCAGCGTTGATTGGACAGGTCACTCTGGAAACACCATATATTTT	CSVDWTGHSGNTIYF
TRBD1	15	TRBJ1-1	once	TRBV19	TGTGCCAGTACCCGGGAGGGACAGATGAACACTGAAGCTTTCTTT	CASTREGQMNTEAFF
.	16	TRBJ1-1	once	TRBV9	TGTGCCAGCAGCGTAACGTCGTTGGGCAGGATGGGAGAGGCTTTCTTT	CASSVTSLGRMGEAFF
TRBD1	15	TRBJ1-2	.	TRBV7-9	TGTGCCAGCAGCTTAAGACAGGGGAGGGGCTATGGCTACACCTTC	CASSLRQGRGYGYTF
.	11	TRBJ1-1	once	TRBV20-1	TGCAGTGCTAGAGTCGCAGCTGAAGCTTTCTTT	CSARVAAEAFF
.	13	TRBJ1-1	.	TRBV25-1	TGTGCCAGCAGCCCCCAGGCAGGGCGCAAAGCTTTCTTT	CASSPQAGRKAFF
TRBD1	14	TRBJ1-3	.	TRBV2	TGTGCCAGCAGCCGGACAGGGTTCGGAAACACCATATATTTT	CASSRTGFGNTIYF
.	14	TRBJ1-2	.	TRBV7-9	TGTGCCAGCAGCTTAGATCTGGGGGCGCCTGGCTACACCTTC	CASSLDLGAPGYTF
TRBD2	15	TRBJ2-3	few	TRBV6-4	TGTGCCAGCAGTAATCTAGCGGGAGACGCAGATACGCAGTATTTT	CASSNLAGDADTQYF
.	16	TRBJ2-5	.	TRBV24-1	TGTGCCACCAGTGATACTGGAGTGAGTGCAACAGAGACCCAGTACTTC	CATSDTGVSATETQYF
TRBD1	13	TRBJ2-3	.	TRBV10-3	TGTGCCACCGGACAGGGCCCCACAGATACGCAGTATTTT	CATGQGPTDTQYF
.	13	TRBJ1-1	medium-sized	TRBV19	TGTGCCAGTAGTATGGTGTCAGGGAATGAAGCTTTCTTT	CASSMVSGNEAFF
.	16	TRBJ1-5	.	TRBV5-6	TGTGCCAGCAGCCTGATGGCGGGGTACGTCAATCAGCCCCAGCATTTT	CASSLMAGYVNQPQHF
.	18	TRBJ1-5	.	TRBV30	TGTGCCTGGACTGATGGGACGGTCCTTCAGGGGAGCAATCAGCCCCAGCATTTT	CAWTDGTVLQGSNQPQHF
.	14	TRBJ2-1	.	TRBV29-1	TGCAGCGTCGAAAAGCAGGGGAGACCGAATGAGCAGTTCTTC	CSVEKQGRPNEQFF
.	13	TRBJ1-3	.	TRBV7-2	TGTGCCAGCAGCTCAGGGGCCGGAAACACCATATATTTT	CASSSGAGNTIYF
TRBD2	17	TRBJ2-7	.	TRBV3-1/TRBV3-2	TGTGCCAGCAGCCAAGAGGTTGGGGGGGTCAACACCTACGAGCAGTACTTC	CASSQEVGGVNTYEQYF
.	15	TRBJ2-1	.	TRBV9	TGTGCCAGCAGCGGCCCCCAGCGGGTGGACAATGAGCAGTTCTTC	CASSGPQRVDNEQFF
TRBD1	15	TRBJ1-1	few	TRBV16	TGTGCCAGCAGCCCCCAGGGACAGCCGAACACTGAAGCTTTCTTT	CASSPQGQPNTEAFF
.	15	TRBJ1-6	.	TRBV28	TGTGCCAGCAGTTCCGCGGACAGCAAGAATTCACCCCTCCACTTT	CASSSADSKNSPLHF
.	14	TRBJ1-2	.	TRBV9	TGTGCCAGCAGCCAAACACCCTTCGGGGGAGGCTACACCTTC	CASSQTPFGGGYTF
.	15	TRBJ2-3	once	TRBV7-2	TGTGCCAGCAGCTTAGCGGAGGGGGCTACTGGTACGCAGTATTTT	CASSLAEGATGTQYF
TRBD1	14	TRBJ1-1	.	TRBV10-3	TGTGCCATCAGTGAGTCGGAGTGGACAGGTGAAGCTTTCTTT	CAISESEWTGEAFF
.	13	TRBJ1-1	.	TRBV12-5	TGTGCTAGTGGTTTGATAGGGGACACTGAAGCTTTCTTT	CASGLIGDTEAFF
.	14	TRBJ2-7	once	TRBV6-5	TGTGCCAGCAAACTCGGGGACACCCCCGGCGAGCAGTACTTC	CASKLGDTPGEQYF
.	15	TRBJ2-1	few	TRBV27	TGTGCCAGCAGCCGCGACAGGAGCTCCTACAATGAGCAGTTCTTC	CASSRDRSSYNEQFF
TRBD1	14	TRBJ1-2	.	TRBV19	TGTGCCAGTAGTTGGGACAGGGGGAGTTATGGCTACACCTTC	CASSWDRGSYGYTF
TRBD1	13	TRBJ2-7	.	TRBV12-3/TRBV12-4	TGTGCCAGCAGTCAAGGGACAGTGAGGGAGCAGTACTTC	CASSQGTVREQYF
.	14	TRBJ2-5	.	TRBV9	TGTGCCAGCAGCGGGGGACTGGGACAAGAGACCCAGTACTTC	CASSGGLGQETQYF
.	14	TRBJ1-6	.	TRBV19	TGTGCCAGTAAATCAGGGACCTATAATTCACCCCTCCACTTT	CASKSGTYNSPLHF
.	16	TRBJ1-6	.	TRBV27	TGTGCCAGCAGTTCTGGGGCAGGTTCTTTGAATTCACCCCTCCACTTT	CASSSGAGSLNSPLHF
TRBD1	15	TRBJ1-2	.	TRBV25-1	TGTGCCAGCAGTGATCCGGACAGGAGCAAGGATGGCTACACCTTC	CASSDPDRSKDGYTF